This T cell receptor beta chain is from a study of T cells after yellow fever vaccination. V lost 4 bases, J lost 1 base, and 11 bases stayed unmatched. The CDR3 loop spans 16 amino acids. The germline gives CDR1 DFQATT, CDR2 SNEGSKA (reference sequence). The study, taken as a whole, reports: From the bulk population, abundant clonotypes could contaminate and appear within FACS-sorted repertoires.

A universal primer site and UMIs were added as TCR cDNA was made by 5'RACE template switching. TCRdb passed the 5' RACE reads through MiXCR, listing each CDR3 protein once. The data contain 200,000 to 250,000 distinct CDR3 sequences, roughly 3.3% of them seen just once; the ten biggest clones take up approximately 3%. This clonotype was detected a few times. No antigen is known for it. The source is a man younger than 35 who received the YFV17D yellow fever vaccine. The starting material was CD4+ T cells sorted from PBMCs, obtained 10 days after the yellow fever booster vaccination. The chain employs TRBV20-1 and TRBJ2-3, with 7 nucleotides matching TRBD2. The CDR3 nucleotides read TGCAGTGCTACCCTCTATGGGGGGGGTGGCACAGATACGCAGTATTTT. Translating it yields CSATLYGGGGTDTQYF.